This record looks at one TCR beta chain sequence and its context. What it binds is unknown. At the DNA level, this CDR3 is encoded by other sequences in the same sample as well. This CDR3 has 11 amino acids. CDR1 SQVTM and CDR2 ANQGSEA come from the germline V gene. Trimming stripped 5 bases from V and 5 bases from J, with 9 bases between. These data belong to a study of shared clonotypes between healthy human individuals. The study's findings and limits: When naive CD4 clonotypes were compared across a handful of donors, around 5% were shared.

Repertoires were generated with immunoSEQ multiplex PCR, while TCRdb's copy carries only in-frame clones and drops some. This table has some 2,400,000 clones, nearly 97% appearing once. The receptor's source is a man between 18 and 29 years old in good health. The chain employs TRBV29-1 and TRBJ1-1, with D perhaps matching TRBD1 (5 bases). What was sequenced was naive CD4+ T cells sorted from blood. Documented subset: CD45RA+ positively selected. The DNA for the CDR3 is TGCAGCGTTTACGGGGGGACTGAAGCTTTCTTT. It codes for CSVYGGTEAFF.